This T cell receptor beta chain is drawn from a study of blood T cell repertoires in COVID-19. Study-level information: Spain, Italy and the United States supplied samples that represented acute and convalescent COVID-19.

Some clones are missing from TCRdb's copy, which holds only in-frame ones; the method was immunoSEQ multiplex PCR. The top ten hold approximately 22% of the sample, which has 100,000 or so clones, roughly 80% seen once. The CDR3 covers 16 residues. CDR1 is MNHEY and CDR2 is SVGAGI in the germline V gene. V lost 2 bases to trimming and J lost 4 bases, with 16 bases between them. This clonotype originated in a man in his 70s with active or convalescent COVID-19. Input material: peripheral blood. J is TRBJ2-3 and V is TRBV6-5, with D possibly matching TRBD2 (5 bases). The CDR3 DNA follows: TGTGCCAGCAGTTACCCATCTAATCTAGCAGCAGATACGCAGTATTTT. Its protein product is CASSYPSNLAADTQYF.